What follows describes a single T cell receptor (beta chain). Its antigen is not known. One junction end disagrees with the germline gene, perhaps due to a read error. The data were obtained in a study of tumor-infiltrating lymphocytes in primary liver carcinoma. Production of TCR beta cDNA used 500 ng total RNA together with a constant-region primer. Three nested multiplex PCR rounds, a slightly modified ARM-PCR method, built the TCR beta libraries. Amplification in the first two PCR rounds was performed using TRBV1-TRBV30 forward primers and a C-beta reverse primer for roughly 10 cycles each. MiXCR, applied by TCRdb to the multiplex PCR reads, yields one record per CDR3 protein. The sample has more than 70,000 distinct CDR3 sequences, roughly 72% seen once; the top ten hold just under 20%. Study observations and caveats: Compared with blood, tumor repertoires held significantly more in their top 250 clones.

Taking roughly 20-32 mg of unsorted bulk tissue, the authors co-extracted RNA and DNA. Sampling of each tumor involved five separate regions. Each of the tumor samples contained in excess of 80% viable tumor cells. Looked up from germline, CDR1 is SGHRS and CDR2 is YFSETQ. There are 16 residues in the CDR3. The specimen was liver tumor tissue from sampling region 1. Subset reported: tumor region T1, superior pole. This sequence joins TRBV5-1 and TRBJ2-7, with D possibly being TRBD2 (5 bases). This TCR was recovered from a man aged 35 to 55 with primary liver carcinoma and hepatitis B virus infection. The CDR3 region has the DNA TGCGCCAGCATCTTGGCCTCGCCAGGAGGTCCCTACGAGCAGTACTTC. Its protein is CASILASPGGPYEQYF.